Here is one T cell receptor beta chain with its context. The CDR3 totals 13 residues. Unmatched junction bases numbered 4, after V lost 5 bases and J lost 7 bases. CDR1 MNHEY and CDR2 SVGAGI come from the germline V gene. In the authors' workflow: Researchers report that nucleated cell counts were estimated from reference gene primer amplification. Measured with immunoSEQ multiplex PCR; TCRdb has only the in-frame clones, and not every one. For V, J and clone size, that table is used; D and trimming come from the DNA. The table includes around 300,000 clones, roughly 89% detected once. The source of the sample is a study of blood T cell repertoires in COVID-19. Study-wide context: Acute and convalescent COVID-19 samples came from the United States, Italy and Spain. T cells, B-cell-depleted T cells, or PBMCs provided the cDNA or gDNA that served as material.

The V gene is TRBV6-5, the J gene TRBJ2-2; 7 positions match TRBD2. Sequencing was performed on peripheral blood. The TCR sequence derives from a woman between 40 and 50 years old who had recovered from COVID-19. The CDR3 protein is CASSRPGGGELFF. Here the CDR3 DNA reads TGTGCCAGCAGTCGCCCGGGAGGCGGGGAGCTGTTTTTT.